This note documents a single T cell receptor (beta chain) sequence. The length of the CDR3 is 13 residues. V was trimmed by 1 base and J by 0 bases, leaving 4 bases between them. Germline CDR1 reads LNHDA; CDR2 reads SQIVND (reference sequence). Method: immunoSEQ multiplex PCR; TCRdb's copy keeps in-frame clones and lacks some. The sample yields around 120,000 clones, about 93% seen once. The sample originates from a study of control samples from healthy donors and cancer patients. This receptor was obtained from a man over 45 with head and neck cancer. The sequencing sample was made of PBMCs. V usage is TRBV19 and J usage is TRBJ2-7, with D uncertain. This CDR3 is CASSIGASYEQYF. CDR3 DNA sequence: TGTGCCAGTAGTATAGGGGCCTCCTACGAGCAGTACTTC.